This section outlines one TCR beta chain sequence together with its context. Its specificity is not known. V was clipped by 7 bases and J by 0 bases; unmatched bases: 6. Germline loops: CDR1 MDHEN, CDR2 SYDVKM. The CDR3 is 15 amino acids. Investigators merged groups given second doses at roughly 4 or roughly 12 weeks. The sample originates from a study of T cell responses to AZD1222 COVID-19 vaccine. Findings and limits, study-wide: Females made up more of the donors, who were largely white British, and clonal diversity may have come out too low.

Here immunoSEQ multiplex PCR was the method, and the copy in TCRdb shows in-frame clones only, minus some. The data show about 160,000 clones, with roughly 90% seen just once and more than 4% held by the top ten. This TCR came from an adult who received the AZD1222 COVID-19 vaccine. Sequencing used peripheral blood, obtained 28 days after the second AZD1222 dose. V gene TRBV28 combines with J gene TRBJ1-5; the match to TRBD1 covers 7 bases. The CDR3 is CASNPGTVSNQPQHF. Here the CDR3 DNA reads TGTGCCAGCAACCCCGGGACAGTTAGCAATCAGCCCCAGCATTTT.